This is a list of T cell receptor beta chains from one sample in a study of blood T cell repertoires in COVID-19. Sequencing was performed with immunoSEQ multiplex PCR; in TCRdb, only in-frame clones are kept and a portion is missing. The table records about 220,000 clones, roughly 80% of them present only once. The source material was peripheral blood. Every receptor here comes from a woman in her sixties or seventies with acute or convalescent COVID-19. CDR3s include the opening cysteine and the closing phenylalanine or tryptophan. D genes are given only for firm matches. Clone size is not always given. Where it is, it says once, few, many or a class for expanded clones.

CDR3: CASSMRTSGTGYEQYF
DNA: TGTGCCAGTAGTATGCGGACTAGCGGGACCGGCTACGAGCAGTACTTC
size: NA
V: TRBV19
D: TRBD2
J: TRBJ2-7
length: 16

CDR3: CASKLRVTYNEQFF
DNA: TGTGCCAGCAAACTCAGGGTCACCTACAATGAGCAGTTCTTC
size: few
V: TRBV6-5
D: NA
J: TRBJ2-1
length: 14

CDR3: CASSFSDRGAYGYTF
DNA: TGTGCCAGCAGTTTTTCTGACAGGGGTGCCTATGGCTACACCTTC
size: NA
V: TRBV6-2/TRBV6-3
D: TRBD1
J: TRBJ1-2
length: 15

CDR3: CASSTDRGIGELFF
DNA: TGTGCCAGTAGTACGGACAGGGGAATCGGGGAGCTGTTTTTT
size: NA
V: TRBV19
D: TRBD1
J: TRBJ2-2
length: 14

CDR3: CASSQETSITDTQYF
DNA: TGCGCCAGCAGCCAAGAGACTAGCATCACAGATACGCAGTATTTT
size: NA
V: TRBV4-3
D: TRBD2
J: TRBJ2-3
length: 15

CDR3: CASSLNRGAGEQFF
DNA: TGTGCCAGCAGCTTGAACAGGGGCGCAGGTGAGCAGTTCTTC
size: few
V: TRBV5-6
D: TRBD1
J: TRBJ2-1
length: 14

CDR3: CASSSGTGLAGQETQYF
DNA: TGTGCCAGCAGCTCGGGAACGGGACTAGCGGGACAAGAGACCCAGTACTTC
size: NA
V: TRBV5-8
D: TRBD2
J: TRBJ2-5
length: 17

CDR3: CASSLGGTYNEQFF
DNA: TGTGCCAGCAGCTTAGGTGGGACTTACAATGAGCAGTTCTTC
size: NA
V: TRBV7-2
D: NA
J: TRBJ2-1
length: 14

CDR3: CASPPVPGQGVTDTQYF
DNA: TGTGCCTCTCCACCTGTTCCGGGACAGGGGGTAACAGATACGCAGTATTTT
size: NA
V: TRBV30
D: TRBD1
J: TRBJ2-3
length: 17

CDR3: CAWSEGPQDSPLHF
DNA: TGTGCCTGGAGTGAGGGGCCACAAGACTCACCCCTCCACTTT
size: NA
V: TRBV30
D: NA
J: TRBJ1-6
length: 14

CDR3: CASSLERAGHSLGYTF
DNA: TGTGCCAGCAGCTTGGAACGGGCAGGGCACTCCTTGGGCTACACCTTC
size: NA
V: TRBV5-6
D: NA
J: TRBJ1-2
length: 16

CDR3: CASSTRSSGGAGNEQFF
DNA: TGTGCCAGCAGCACGAGATCTAGCGGGGGGGCCGGAAATGAGCAGTTCTTC
size: NA
V: TRBV11-2
D: TRBD2
J: TRBJ2-1
length: 17

CDR3: CATSRDFRRGQDTQYF
DNA: TGTGCCACCAGCAGAGATTTTCGGCGGGGGCAAGATACGCAGTATTTT
size: NA
V: TRBV15
D: NA
J: TRBJ2-3
length: 16

CDR3: CASSKQRGSTDTQYF
DNA: TGTGCCAGCAGTAAACAGCGGGGGAGCACAGATACGCAGTATTTT
size: NA
V: TRBV6-6
D: TRBD2
J: TRBJ2-3
length: 15

CDR3: CASSPHGQAPGSPLHF
DNA: TGTGCCAGCTCACCCCACGGACAGGCCCCAGGTTCACCCCTCCACTTT
size: NA
V: TRBV18
D: TRBD1
J: TRBJ1-6
length: 16

CDR3: CASCRVAGADHNEQFF
DNA: TGTGCCAGCTGTAGAGTAGCGGGGGCCGACCACAATGAGCAGTTCTTC
size: NA
V: TRBV2
D: TRBD2
J: TRBJ2-1
length: 16

CDR3: CASSRGQTQETQYF
DNA: TGTGCCAGCAGCAGGGGACAGACACAAGAGACCCAGTACTTC
size: NA
V: TRBV3-1/TRBV3-2
D: TRBD1
J: TRBJ2-5
length: 14

CDR3: CASSLDHRDTQYF
DNA: TGTGCCAGCAGCTTGGATCACAGAGATACGCAGTATTTT
size: NA
V: TRBV5-8
D: NA
J: TRBJ2-3
length: 13

CDR3: CASSSGQGMNTEAFF
DNA: TGCGCCAGCAGCTCAGGACAGGGGATGAACACTGAAGCTTTCTTT
size: NA
V: TRBV5-1
D: TRBD1
J: TRBJ1-1
length: 15

CDR3: CASSPPTQGQGTSKQFF
DNA: TGTGCCAGCAGTCCACCTACTCAGGGACAGGGCACATCTAAGCAGTTCTTC
size: NA
V: TRBV6-6
D: TRBD1
J: TRBJ2-1
length: 17

CDR3: CASSPEAGPGNTIYF
DNA: TGTGCCAGCTCACCCGAGGCGGGGCCTGGAAACACCATATATTTT
size: NA
V: TRBV18
D: NA
J: TRBJ1-3
length: 15

CDR3: CASSESGLATTQYF
DNA: TGTGCCAGCAGCGAGAGTGGACTAGCGACGACCCAGTACTTC
size: many
V: TRBV9
D: TRBD2
J: TRBJ2-5
length: 14

CDR3: CASSLTGEDETQYF
DNA: TGTGCCAGCAGCTTGACAGGGGAGGATGAGACCCAGTACTTC
size: few
V: TRBV5-6
D: NA
J: TRBJ2-5
length: 14

CDR3: CAISDAGQTNYGYTF
DNA: TGTGCCATCAGTGACGCGGGACAGACTAACTATGGCTACACCTTC
size: once
V: TRBV10-3
D: TRBD1
J: TRBJ1-2
length: 15

CDR3: CASSSGLAGIDEQFF
DNA: TGTGCCAGCAGCTCTGGACTAGCGGGGATCGATGAGCAGTTCTTC
size: few
V: TRBV6-5
D: TRBD2
J: TRBJ2-1
length: 15

CDR3: CASSIRQGLGTEAFF
DNA: TGCGCCAGCAGCATAAGACAGGGTCTGGGCACTGAAGCTTTCTTT
size: NA
V: TRBV5-1
D: TRBD1
J: TRBJ1-1
length: 15

CDR3: CASSFGQFQETQYF
DNA: TGTGCCAGCAGCTTTGGACAGTTCCAAGAGACCCAGTACTTC
size: NA
V: TRBV5-6
D: NA
J: TRBJ2-5
length: 14

CDR3: CASSQDGQLEAFF
DNA: TGTGCCAGCAGCCAAGATGGACAGCTAGAAGCTTTCTTT
size: NA
V: TRBV3-1/TRBV3-2
D: NA
J: TRBJ1-1
length: 13

CDR3: CASSPESNQPQHF
DNA: TGTGCCAGCAGCCCGGAGAGCAATCAGCCCCAGCATTTT
size: NA
V: TRBV7-2
D: NA
J: TRBJ1-5
length: 13

CDR3: CASLASTGADTQYF
DNA: TGCGCCAGCCTGGCCTCGACAGGTGCAGATACGCAGTATTTT
size: NA
V: TRBV5-1
D: NA
J: TRBJ2-3
length: 14

CDR3: CASSRGTTRTDTQYF
DNA: TGTGCCAGCAGCCGCGGGACTACACGCACAGATACGCAGTATTTT
size: NA
V: TRBV3-1/TRBV3-2
D: TRBD2
J: TRBJ2-3
length: 15

CDR3: CATSRDVLGTGTGELFF
DNA: TGTGCCACCAGCAGAGATGTATTAGGGACAGGCACCGGGGAGCTGTTTTTT
size: NA
V: TRBV15
D: TRBD1
J: TRBJ2-2
length: 17

CDR3: CATGTGENTIYF
DNA: TGTGCCACCGGGACAGGGGAAAACACCATATATTTT
size: NA
V: TRBV6-5
D: TRBD1
J: TRBJ1-3
length: 12

CDR3: CASRLFSGANVLTF
DNA: TGTGCCAGTAGACTTTTCTCTGGGGCCAACGTCCTGACTTTC
size: NA
V: TRBV19
D: NA
J: TRBJ2-6
length: 14

CDR3: CATNRRGDQPQHF
DNA: TGTGCCACCAACAGAAGGGGCGATCAGCCCCAGCATTTT
size: once
V: TRBV6-5
D: NA
J: TRBJ1-5
length: 13

CDR3: CASRPGSGEQFF
DNA: TGTGCCAGCAGGCCGGGTAGCGGTGAGCAGTTCTTC
size: NA
V: TRBV11-1
D: NA
J: TRBJ2-1
length: 12

CDR3: CASSYSTLAGEQYF
DNA: TGTGCCAGCAGTTACTCGACCCTAGCGGGCGAGCAGTACTTC
size: NA
V: TRBV6-5
D: TRBD2
J: TRBJ2-7
length: 14

CDR3: CASSEAERNSPLHF
DNA: TGTGCCAGCAGTGAAGCCGAGCGGAACTCACCCCTCCACTTT
size: NA
V: TRBV6-1
D: NA
J: TRBJ1-6
length: 14

CDR3: CASSVVTGNGYTF
DNA: TGTGCCAGCAGCGTAGTAACAGGGAATGGCTACACCTTC
size: NA
V: TRBV9
D: NA
J: TRBJ1-2
length: 13

CDR3: CASRPLLGGNQPQHF
DNA: TGTGCCAGTCGACCCTTGCTAGGAGGCAATCAGCCCCAGCATTTT
size: NA
V: TRBV19
D: NA
J: TRBJ1-5
length: 15

CDR3: CASSYSAGEQPQHF
DNA: TGTGCCAGCAGTTACTCCGCAGGGGAACAGCCCCAGCATTTT
size: once
V: TRBV6-5
D: NA
J: TRBJ1-5
length: 14

CDR3: CASSSRSRGTDTQYF
DNA: TGTGCCAGCAGCTCCCGCTCTCGAGGCACAGATACGCAGTATTTT
size: NA
V: TRBV7-8
D: NA
J: TRBJ2-3
length: 15

CDR3: CAWDAGGVKTEAFF
DNA: TGTGCCTGGGACGCCGGGGGGGTGAAGACTGAAGCTTTCTTT
size: once
V: TRBV30
D: NA
J: TRBJ1-1
length: 14

CDR3: CASSPDAGGAETQYF
DNA: TGTGCCAGCAGCCCTGATGCGGGGGGCGCGGAGACCCAGTACTTC
size: NA
V: TRBV7-9
D: TRBD2
J: TRBJ2-5
length: 15

CDR3: CAISRHGLGEDEKLFF
DNA: TGTGCCATCAGTCGTCACGGTTTGGGGGAGGATGAAAAACTGTTTTTT
size: NA
V: TRBV10-3
D: NA
J: TRBJ1-4
length: 16

CDR3: CASSVRWTGESPLHF
DNA: TGTGCCAGCAGCGTAAGGTGGACAGGGGAATCACCCCTCCACTTT
size: NA
V: TRBV9
D: TRBD1
J: TRBJ1-6
length: 15

CDR3: CASSFQGHTEAFF
DNA: TGCGCCAGCAGCTTTCAGGGGCACACTGAAGCTTTCTTT
size: NA
V: TRBV5-1
D: NA
J: TRBJ1-1
length: 13

CDR3: CASSEQVNQPQHF
DNA: TGCGCCAGCAGTGAACAGGTCAATCAGCCCCAGCATTTT
size: few
V: TRBV10-2
D: NA
J: TRBJ1-5
length: 13

CDR3: CASRGGGTSGINEQFF
DNA: TGTGCCAGCAGGGGTGGTGGGACTAGCGGGATTAATGAGCAGTTCTTC
size: few
V: TRBV2
D: TRBD2
J: TRBJ2-1
length: 16